A selection of T cell receptor beta chains follows, all from one sample in a study of blood T cell repertoires in COVID-19. Generated by immunoSEQ multiplex PCR, the TCRdb table keeps only in-frame clones and is missing some. The profile shows roughly 200,000 clones, around 80% of them singletons. The sequencing sample was made of peripheral blood. The receptor set was obtained from a man aged 50-60 years who had recovered from COVID-19. Each CDR3 is given without its conserved first and last residue.

>TRBJ1-1|TRBV7-8
ASSSNTNTEAF
>TRBJ2-5|TRBV12-5
ASGLGGQETQY
>TRBJ2-5|TRBV5-1
ASIRGTGGIGETQY
>TRBJ2-2|TRBV18
ASSPGQNHGELF
>TRBJ1-1|TRBV21-1
ASKGQGDQGDTEAF
>TRBJ2-1|TRBV9
ASSVVPGGHNEQF
>TRBJ2-7|TRBV27
ASSISGTTPLEQY
>TRBJ2-7|TRBV5-1
ASTGAGGSYEQY
>TRBJ2-3|TRBV11-2
ASSENPSSSTDTQY
>TRBJ2-7|TRBV2
ASRDRTTYEQY
>TRBJ2-1|TRBV11-2
ASSPRLAGVYNEQF
>TRBJ2-1|TRBV24-1
ATSDQAGTSASSYNEQF
>TRBJ2-5|TRBV28
ASSSRTSGIQETQY
>TRBJ2-3|TRBV20-1
SAIRGDTQY
>TRBJ2-5|TRBV9
ASSVVGGEAETQY
>TRBJ2-5|TRBV11-3
ASSRDREETQY
>TRBJ2-7|TRBV18
ASSKQEKYEQY
>TRBJ2-1|TRBV11-2
ASSQDYNEQF
>TRBJ2-1|TRBV9
ASSVNVGASYNEQF
>TRBJ1-2|TRBV5-6
ASSLGGQVFNGYT
>TRBJ1-1|TRBV27
ASRGVSRGWGTEAF
>TRBJ2-7|TRBV29-1
SVKTGTEQY
>TRBJ2-5|TRBV28
AIEGGGRETQY
>TRBJ2-7|TRBV4-1
ASSQVTGDEQY
>TRBJ1-2|TRBV24-1
ATEITGNGYT
>TRBJ2-1|TRBV7-3
ASSLSSGEREQF
>TRBJ1-1|TRBV28
ASRPTGNTNTEAF
>TRBJ2-5|TRBV6-1
ASSELAEETQY
>TRBJ2-3|TRBV19
ASSPLAISTDTQY
>TRBJ1-4|TRBV6-6
ASSYGGTNEKLF
>TRBJ2-5|TRBV7-9
ASSPQNQETQY
>TRBJ2-5|TRBV10-3
AISDHGETQY
>TRBJ2-5|TRBV20-1
SVGGKETQY
>TRBJ2-1|TRBV5-1
ASSLAASSYNEQF
>TRBJ2-7|TRBV3-1/TRBV3-2
ASSQARFYEQY
>TRBJ2-2|TRBV19
ATFTGNTGELF
>TRBJ1-5|TRBV9
ASSSLGGSNQPQH
>TRBJ1-1|TRBV2
ASSYIGQNKAF
>TRBJ2-1|TRBV28
ASSFSGGGAYNEQF
>TRBJ1-4|TRBV2
ASYAPSGDDEKLF
>TRBJ2-2|TRBV7-9
ASSSEQGAHTGELF
>TRBJ2-7|TRBV3-1/TRBV3-2
ASIPPAGGPRYEQY
>TRBJ2-1|TRBV7-2
ASSLISEGEQF
>TRBJ2-1|TRBV7-2
ASSYIAGNEQF
>TRBJ2-7|TRBV6-5
ASPGSENSYEQY
>TRBJ2-7|TRBV19
ASGGTDAYEQY
>TRBJ1-6|TRBV6-5
ASRKQGRHSPLH